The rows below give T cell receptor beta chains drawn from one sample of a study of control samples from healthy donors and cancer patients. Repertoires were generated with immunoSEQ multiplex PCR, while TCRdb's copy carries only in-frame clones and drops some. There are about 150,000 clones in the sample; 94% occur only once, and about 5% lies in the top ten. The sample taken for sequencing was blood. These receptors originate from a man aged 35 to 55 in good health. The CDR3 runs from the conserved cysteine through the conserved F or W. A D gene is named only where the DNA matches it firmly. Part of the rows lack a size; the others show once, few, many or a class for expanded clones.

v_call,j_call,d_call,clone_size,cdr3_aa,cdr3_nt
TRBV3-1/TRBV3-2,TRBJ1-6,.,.,CASSQGGGNSPLHF,TGTGCCAGCAGCCAAGGGGGCGGGAATTCACCCCTCCACTTT
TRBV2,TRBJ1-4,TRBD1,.,CASTAPTGTLNEKLFF,TGTGCCAGCACAGCACCGACAGGGACCCTTAATGAAAAACTGTTTTTT
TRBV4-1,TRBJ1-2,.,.,CASSPSAGGYTF,TGCGCCAGCAGCCCGTCTGCTGGAGGCTACACCTTC
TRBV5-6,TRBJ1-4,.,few,CASSLWVSNEKLFF,TGTGCCAGCAGCTTGTGGGTTTCCAATGAAAAACTGTTTTTT
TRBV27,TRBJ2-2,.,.,CASSLFMAGGFANTGELFF,TGTGCCAGCAGTTTATTTATGGCGGGCGGCTTCGCGAACACCGGGGAGCTGTTTTTT
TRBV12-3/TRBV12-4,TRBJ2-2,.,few,CASSFDRGELFF,TGTGCCAGCAGTTTTGATAGAGGGGAGCTGTTTTTT
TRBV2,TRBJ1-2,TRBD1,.,CASRRTGGGYGYTF,TGTGCCAGCAGGAGGACAGGGGGAGGCTATGGCTACACCTTC
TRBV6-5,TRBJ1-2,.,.,CASSRGHPLYGYTF,TGTGCCAGCAGCCGGGGACATCCTCTCTATGGCTACACCTTC
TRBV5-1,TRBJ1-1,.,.,CASSLWSGSGTEAFF,TGCGCCAGCAGCTTGTGGTCCGGGTCTGGCACTGAAGCTTTCTTT
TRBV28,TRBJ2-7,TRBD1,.,CASSTGAPPYEQYF,TGTGCCAGCAGCACAGGGGCTCCCCCCTACGAGCAGTACTTC
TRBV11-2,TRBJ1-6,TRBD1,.,CASSLEGGQGGSPLHF,TGTGCCAGCAGCTTAGAAGGGGGACAGGGAGGGTCACCCCTCCACTTT
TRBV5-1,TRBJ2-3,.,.,CASSSGADTQYF,TGCGCCAGCAGCTCGGGGGCAGATACGCAGTATTTT
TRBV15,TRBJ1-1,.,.,CATSSTTRRMTSTEAFF,TGTGCCACCAGCAGCACTACCAGAAGGATGACTTCGACTGAAGCTTTCTTT
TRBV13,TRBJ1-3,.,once,CASSAGTSGNTIYF,TGTGCCAGCAGCGCCGGGACCTCTGGAAACACCATATATTTT
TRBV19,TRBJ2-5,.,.,CASSLATVQETQYF,TGTGCCAGTAGCCTGGCGACCGTCCAAGAGACCCAGTACTTC
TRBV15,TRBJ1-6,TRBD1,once,CATSRDRGNSPLHF,TGTGCCACCAGCAGGGACAGGGGAAATTCACCCCTCCACTTT